The clone carrying this T cell receptor beta chain was seen more than once but under ten times. No antigen is known for it. Investigators reverse transcribed all isolated RNA, so they sequenced expressed TCRB transcripts. Only in-frame clones appear in the TCRdb table, and some are missing; sequencing was by immunoSEQ multiplex PCR. Of about 660,000 clones in the sample, over 12% were seen once. This specimen belongs to a study of beta chain features in type 1 diabetes. Overall study findings and caveats: In these data, an HLA type influence on TCRB rearrangement remained unresolved. Within each of all four CD4+ subsets, Type 1 diabetes patients had TCRB CDR3s that were moderately but significantly shorter. Junctions at VDJ sites from type 1 diabetes patients had fewer insertions and more deletions.

The sequenced sample consisted of naive CD4+ T cells from blood. The receptor's source is a young man with type 1 diabetes.

This chain's CDR3 is CAWSEGGNTEAFF. CDR3 sequence (DNA): TGTGCCTGGAGTGAGGGGGGGAACACTGAAGCTTTCTTT. V gene TRBV30 combines with J gene TRBJ1-1; TRBD1 is a possible D gene (6 bases). Germline CDR1 GTSNPN, CDR2 SVGIG (reference sequence). Trimming took off 1 base at V and 1 base at J, with 7 bases between the two ends. CDR3 length equals 13 residues.